The 10 T cell receptor beta chains below were found in one sample sequenced in a study of T cell repertoires in cytomegalovirus infection. One entry per CDR3 protein, called by TCRdb with MiXCR from the reads. The data show over 150,000 distinct CDR3 sequences, about a sixth seen once. The sequencing sample was made of CD8+ T cells from PBMCs. Source of these receptors: a human donor in good health (CMV status not recorded). Some clones in this sample may be carry-over from other donors' samples.

CDR3 sequence: CASGRGPERENIQYF. CDR3 nucleotides: TGTGCCAGCGGGAGGGGGCCGGAGCGGGAAAACATTCAGTACTTC. V usage is TRBV12-3 or TRBV12-4 and J usage is TRBJ2-4; D could derive from TRBD1 or TRBD2 (7 bases each). Trimming left V 8 bases short and J 5 bases short, with 19 bases between. The CDR3 runs 15 residues.

This rearrangement joins TRBV7-9 to TRBJ2-7, with 7 bases that match TRBD2. The junction had 17 bases not matched to a gene; V was cut back by 5 bases and J by 1 base. This CDR3 is built from 18 residues. Looked up from germline, CDR1 is SEHNR and CDR2 is FQNEAQ (reference sequence). CDR3 region: CASSTRTFGLEPSYEQYF. CDR3 nucleotides: TGTGCCAGCAGCACTCGGACGTTCGGACTAGAACCATCCTACGAGCAGTACTTC.

The chain uses TRBV11-2 and TRBJ1-5; D not resolved. The V end lost 3 bases, the J end lost 5 bases, and 8 bases lay between the germline ends. This CDR3 region has 13 residues. Germline assignment: CDR1 SGHAT and CDR2 FQNNGV. The CDR3: CASSFNGDQPQHF. The CDR3 nucleotides read TGTGCCAGCAGCTTTAACGGGGATCAGCCCCAGCATTTT.

The V and J genes are TRBV10-3 and TRBJ1-1; D may be TRBD1 (5 bases). Germline lookup yields CDR1 ENHRY and CDR2 SYGVKD. Trimming left V 8 bases short and J 1 base short, with 17 bases between. The CDR3 length is 15 residues. DNA for the CDR3: TGTGCCATCCAACCCGGGGACTTCAGGAACACTGAAGCTTTCTTT. Its protein product is CAIQPGDFRNTEAFF.

J is TRBJ2-7 and V is TRBV6-6; tentative D call: TRBD1 (6 bases). Trimming took 8 bases from V and 3 from J, leaving 14 bases between them. Germline CDR1 is MNHNY and CDR2 is SVGAGI (reference sequence). This CDR3 is built from 13 residues. The CDR3 DNA reads TGTGCCAGCTGGGGCCGGACAGACTACGAGCAGTACTTC. The encoded protein is CASWGRTDYEQYF.

This clonotype was seen ten or more times. V gene TRBV6-5 combines with J gene TRBJ2-2, with D unclear. From germline, CDR1 is MNHEY and CDR2 SVGAGI. The CDR3 is 14 residues long. Deletions cut 2 bases from V and 4 bases from J, with 8 bases between. The CDR3 loop is CASSYGSGTGELFF. CDR3 DNA: TGTGCCAGCAGTTACGGGTCTGGCACCGGGGAGCTGTTTTTT.

The chain is built from TRBV20-1 and TRBJ1-5; D is possibly TRBD1 (6 bases). The germline V gene has CDR1 DFQATT and CDR2 SNEGSKA (reference sequence). The CDR3 sequence is 14 residues long. V was cut by 3 bases and J by 7 bases, with 16 bases left in between. The CDR3 is CSASPPGHQQPQHF. The CDR3 nucleotides read TGCAGTGCTAGTCCTCCGGGACATCAGCAGCCCCAGCATTTT.

This clonotype was detected only a few times. This chain joins TRBV29-1 and TRBJ1-1; perhaps TRBD1 as D (6 bases). Germline loops: CDR1 SQVTM, CDR2 ANQGSEA. V was trimmed by 7 bases and J by 1 base, leaving 16 bases between them. The CDR3 sequence is 14 residues long. The CDR3: CSASGGEANTEAFF. The CDR3 DNA follows: TGCAGCGCTTCGGGGGGCGAAGCGAACACTGAAGCTTTCTTT.

This clonotype was counted a few times. The rearrangement joins TRBV7-2 to TRBJ2-7, with 14 bases that match TRBD2. V was clipped by 5 bases and J by 0 bases; unmatched bases: 6. Germline values: CDR1 SGHTA, CDR2 FQGNSA. The CDR3 has 17 residues. The CDR3 DNA reads as TGTGCCAGCAGCCCGGGACTAGCGGGGGCCTACTCCTACGAGCAGTACTTC. This encodes CASSPGLAGAYSYEQYF.

The V and J genes are TRBV11-2 and TRBJ2-5; D not resolved. The V gene's germline CDR1 is SGHAT and CDR2 FQNNGV. The V gene lost 5 bases and the J gene lost 1 base, with 17 bases spanning the gap. The CDR3 is 16 residues long. The CDR3 DNA sequence: TGTGCCAGCAGCCTCATCGAAGTAGGGATCCAAGAGACCCAGTACTTC. Residues: CASSLIEVGIQETQYF.